The 14 T cell receptor beta chains reported below all come from one sample, sequenced in a study of cytomegalovirus exposure and HLA in healthy donors. The PCR was carried out with 60 Vbeta primers and 13 Jbeta primers. The protocol was immunoSEQ multiplex PCR, while the TCRdb copy is restricted to in-frame clones and leaves out a portion. The top ten hold 1.3% of the sample, which has approximately 190,000 clones, 75% to 90% seen once. Sequenced material: PBMCs. Every receptor here comes from a man aged 25-45 years in good health and CMV-seronegative.

This sequence joins TRBV6-5 and TRBJ1-2, with 7 positions matching TRBD1. Germline values: CDR1 MNHEY, CDR2 SVGAGI. V shed 6 bases and J 4 bases; nucleotides not matched to a gene: 8. CDR3 size: 14 residues. The CDR3 sequence is CASRFPGQTYGYTF. The CDR3 nucleotides read TGTGCCAGCAGATTTCCGGGACAGACCTATGGCTACACCTTC.

The chain combines TRBV18 with TRBJ2-7, with 11 bases that match TRBD2. V trimming: 3 bases; J trimming: 5 bases; junction bases outside the gene matches: 0. Germline lookup yields CDR1 KGHSH and CDR2 LQKENI. This CDR3 has 13 amino acids. CDR3 sequence (DNA): TGTGCCAGCTCACCGGGACTAGCGGACGAGCAGTACTTC. It translates to CASSPGLADEQYF.

V is TRBV15 and J is TRBJ1-6; D is undetermined. Trimming shortened V by 3 bases and J by 8 bases, and 14 bases separated the two germline ends. This CDR3 comprises 15 residues. Germline V CDR1 and CDR2: LNHNV, YYDKDF (reference sequence). CDR3 sequence reads: CATSRVEGAYSPLHF. The CDR3 nucleotides are TGTGCCACCAGCAGGGTAGAGGGCGCGTATTCACCCCTCCACTTT.

The rearrangement joins TRBV11-2 to TRBJ2-1; D is unresolved. The V end lost 5 bases, the J end lost 10 bases, and 9 bases lay between the germline ends. The CDR3 sequence is 11 residues long. Germline values: CDR1 SGHAT, CDR2 FQNNGV. The CDR3: CASSPFQEQFF. The DNA for the CDR3 is TGTGCCAGCAGCCCATTTCAGGAGCAGTTCTTC. Drawing the rest from reference TRBV11-2 and TRBJ2-1, the complete variable domain is EAGVAQSPRYKIIEKRQSVAFWCNPISGHATLYWYQQILGQGPKLLIQFQNNGVVDDSQLPKDRFSAERLKGVDSTLKIQPAKLEDSAVYLCASSPFQEQFFGPGTRLTVL.

To note about this clone: Relative to the germline gene, one junction end is altered; a read error may explain this. This chain uses TRBV27 with TRBJ2-4; TRBD1 agrees at 9 bases. The CDR3 runs 14 residues. Germline CDR1 is MNHEY and CDR2 is SMNVEV (reference sequence). CDR3: CASKPGTGKNSQYF. In DNA, the CDR3 is TGTGCCAGCAAACCCGGGACAGGGAAAAACAGTCAGTACTTC.

The genes are TRBV6-6 and TRBJ2-2; D gene unclear. V was shortened by 5 bases and J by 2 bases, with 3 bases between the two germline ends. The germline CDR1 and CDR2 sequences are MNHNY and SVGAGI (reference sequence). The CDR3 is 12 amino acids. Here the CDR3 DNA reads TGTGCCAGCAGTCTAAACACCGGGGAGCTGTTTTTT. This gives the protein CASSLNTGELFF.

The chain links TRBV9 to TRBJ2-3, with TRBD2 matching over 11 bases. Germline lookup yields CDR1 SGDLS and CDR2 YYNGEE. This CDR3 contains 18 residues. The trim removed 4 bases at V and 9 bases at J, leaving 19 bases unmatched. CDR3 nucleotide sequence: TGTGCCAGCAGCCCCCGCGTGTCGGGTAGCGGGGGGGTGGGGACGCAGTATTTT. Translation gives CASSPRVSGSGGVGTQYF. Full variable domain (remainder filled in from reference TRBV9 and TRBJ2-3): DSGVTQTPKHLITATGQRVTLRCSPRSGDLSVYWYQQSLDQGLQFLIQYYNGEERAKGNILERFSAQQFPDLHSELNLSSLELGDSALYFCASSPRVSGSGGVGTQYFGPGTRLTVL.

V gene TRBV6-5 combines with J gene TRBJ1-5, with D unclear. In germline, CDR1 is MNHEY, CDR2 SVGAGI. V lost 2 bases to trimming and J lost 6 bases, with 11 bases between them. The length of the CDR3 is 14 residues. CDR3 loop: CASSYSGVAQPQHF. The CDR3 DNA follows: TGTGCCAGCAGTTACAGCGGGGTTGCTCAGCCCCAGCATTTT.

The rearrangement links TRBV5-8 to TRBJ1-5; TRBD1 matches at 9 bases. The CDR3 consists of 17 residues. J gave up 5 bases and V 4 bases, and 13 bases lay outside the gene matches. Germline values: CDR1 SGHTS, CDR2 YDEGEE. CDR3 nucleotide sequence: TGTGCCAGCAGCCTCTACCAGGGACAGGGAAATGATCAGCCCCAGCATTTT. Amino acid sequence: CASSLYQGQGNDQPQHF.

The chain joins TRBV15 to TRBJ2-3, with D possibly being TRBD1 (5 bases). From germline, CDR1 is LNHNV and CDR2 YYDKDF (reference sequence). Trimming removed 5 bases from V and 4 bases from J, with 10 bases in between. This CDR3 is 13 amino acids long. The CDR3 DNA reads TGTGCCACCAGCCATCAGGGCGCAGATACGCAGTATTTT. Translated: CATSHQGADTQYF.

V usage is TRBV10-3 and J usage is TRBJ2-3; TRBD2 matches at 13 bases. The junction had 3 bases not matched to a gene; V was cut back by 8 bases and J by 1 base. Germline values: CDR1 ENHRY, CDR2 SYGVKD. CDR3 size: 15 residues. The CDR3 loop is CAIRGTSGGTDTQYF. In DNA, the CDR3 is TGTGCCATCCGAGGGACTAGCGGGGGCACAGATACGCAGTATTTT.

The chain is built from TRBV9 and TRBJ2-2; D gene unclear. Trimming cost V 5 bases and J 5 bases, with 16 bases left between them. This CDR3 spans 15 amino acids. Germline CDR1 SGDLS, CDR2 YYNGEE. The CDR3 reads CASSALLGATGELFF. The DNA for the CDR3 is TGTGCCAGCAGTGCCTTATTAGGAGCTACCGGGGAGCTGTTTTTT.

The J gene is TRBJ1-2, the V gene TRBV6-5, with TRBD1 matching over 7 bases. Trimming at V came to 7 bases and at J to 7 bases, leaving 6 bases not matched to a gene. The length of the CDR3 is 12 residues. CDR1 is MNHEY and CDR2 is SVGAGI in the germline V gene. In nucleotides, the CDR3 is TGTGCCAGCAAGGCTTACAGGGGTGGCTACACCTTC. Its translation: CASKAYRGGYTF.

This clone was observed once. V and J are TRBV2 and TRBJ2-1, with TRBD2 matching 11 bases. V was pared by 1 base and J by 7 bases, with 3 bases of the junction left unmatched. This CDR3 region has 15 residues. Germline V gene lookup returns CDR1 SNHLY and CDR2 FYNNEI. The DNA of the CDR3 is TGTGCCAGCAGTGAAGGAACTAGCGGGGGTAATGAGCAGTTCTTC. Translation gives CASSEGTSGGNEQFF.